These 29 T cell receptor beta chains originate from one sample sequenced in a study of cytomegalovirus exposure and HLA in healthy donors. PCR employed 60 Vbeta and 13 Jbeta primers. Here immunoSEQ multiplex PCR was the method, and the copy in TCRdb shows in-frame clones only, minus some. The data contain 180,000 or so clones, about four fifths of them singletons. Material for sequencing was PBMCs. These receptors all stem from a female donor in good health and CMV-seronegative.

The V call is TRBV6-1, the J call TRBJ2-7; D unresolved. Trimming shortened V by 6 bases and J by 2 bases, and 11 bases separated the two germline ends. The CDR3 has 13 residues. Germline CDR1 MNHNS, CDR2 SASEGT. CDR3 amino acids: CASRARLTYEQYF. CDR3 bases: TGTGCCAGCAGAGCTAGGCTCACCTACGAGCAGTACTTC.

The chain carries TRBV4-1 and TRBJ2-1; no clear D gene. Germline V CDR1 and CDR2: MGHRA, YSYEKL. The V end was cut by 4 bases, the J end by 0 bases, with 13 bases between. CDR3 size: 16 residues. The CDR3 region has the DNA TGCGCCAGCAGCCTAGATGTGGCATCCTCCTACAATGAGCAGTTCTTC. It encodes CASSLDVASSYNEQFF.

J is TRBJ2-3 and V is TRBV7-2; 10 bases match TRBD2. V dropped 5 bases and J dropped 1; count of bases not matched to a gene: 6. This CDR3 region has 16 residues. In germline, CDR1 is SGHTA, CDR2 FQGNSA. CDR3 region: CASSPPGTSGTDTQYF. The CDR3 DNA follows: TGTGCCAGCAGCCCCCCCGGGACTAGCGGCACAGATACGCAGTATTTT.

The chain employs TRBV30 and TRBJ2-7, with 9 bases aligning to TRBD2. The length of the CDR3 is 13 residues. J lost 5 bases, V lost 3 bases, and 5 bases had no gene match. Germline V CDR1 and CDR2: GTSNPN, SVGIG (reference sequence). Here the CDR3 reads CAWSWGLADEQYF. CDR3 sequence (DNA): TGTGCCTGGAGCTGGGGACTAGCCGACGAGCAGTACTTC.

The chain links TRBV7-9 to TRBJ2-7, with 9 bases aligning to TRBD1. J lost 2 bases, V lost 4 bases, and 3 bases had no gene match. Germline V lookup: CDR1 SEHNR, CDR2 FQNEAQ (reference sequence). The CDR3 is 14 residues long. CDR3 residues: CASSSRTGAYEQYF. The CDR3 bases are TGTGCCAGCAGCTCTCGGACAGGGGCCTACGAGCAGTACTTC.

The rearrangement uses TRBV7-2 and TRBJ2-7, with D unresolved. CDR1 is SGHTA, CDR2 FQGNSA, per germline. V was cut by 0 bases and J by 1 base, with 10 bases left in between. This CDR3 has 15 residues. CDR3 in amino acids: CASSLAFSRSYEQYF. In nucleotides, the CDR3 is TGTGCCAGCAGCTTAGCCTTCTCGCGTTCCTACGAGCAGTACTTC.

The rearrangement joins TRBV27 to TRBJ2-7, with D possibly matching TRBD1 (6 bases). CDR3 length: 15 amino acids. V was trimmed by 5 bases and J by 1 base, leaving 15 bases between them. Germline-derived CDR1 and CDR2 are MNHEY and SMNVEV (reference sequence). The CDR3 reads CASSTVTGKSYEQYF. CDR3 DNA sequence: TGTGCCAGCAGTACAGTGACAGGAAAATCCTACGAGCAGTACTTC.

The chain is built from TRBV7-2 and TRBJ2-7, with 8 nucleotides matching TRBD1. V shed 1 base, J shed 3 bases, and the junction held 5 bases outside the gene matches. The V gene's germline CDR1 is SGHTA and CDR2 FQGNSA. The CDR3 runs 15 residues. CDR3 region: CASSLGSGGHYEQYF. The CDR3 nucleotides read TGTGCCAGCAGCTTAGGGTCAGGGGGCCACTACGAGCAGTACTTC. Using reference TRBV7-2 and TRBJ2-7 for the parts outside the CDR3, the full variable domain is GAGVSQSPSNKVTEKGKDVELRCDPISGHTALYWYRQSLGQGLEFLIYFQGNSAPDKSGLPSDRFSAERTGGSVSTLTIQRTQQEDSAVYLCASSLGSGGHYEQYFGPGTRLTVT.

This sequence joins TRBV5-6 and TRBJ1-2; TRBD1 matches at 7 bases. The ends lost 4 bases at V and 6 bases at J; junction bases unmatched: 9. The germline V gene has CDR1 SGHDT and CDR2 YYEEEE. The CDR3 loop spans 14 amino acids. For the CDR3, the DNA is TGTGCCAGCAGCGAAGAACAGGGGTTGGATGGCTACACCTTC. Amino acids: CASSEEQGLDGYTF.

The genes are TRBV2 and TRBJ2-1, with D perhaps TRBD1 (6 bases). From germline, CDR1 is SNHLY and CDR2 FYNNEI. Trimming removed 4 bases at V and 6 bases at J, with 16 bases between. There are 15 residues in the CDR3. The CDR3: CASSGTESPRNEQFF. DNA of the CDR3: TGTGCCAGCAGTGGGACAGAATCCCCCCGCAATGAGCAGTTCTTC.

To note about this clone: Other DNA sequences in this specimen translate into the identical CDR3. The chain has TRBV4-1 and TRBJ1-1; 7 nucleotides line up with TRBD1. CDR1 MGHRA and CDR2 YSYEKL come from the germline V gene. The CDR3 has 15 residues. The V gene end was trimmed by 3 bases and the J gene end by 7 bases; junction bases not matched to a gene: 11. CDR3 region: CASSHPRGQTVEAFF. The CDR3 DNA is TGCGCCAGCAGCCACCCTAGGGGACAGACAGTTGAAGCTTTCTTT.

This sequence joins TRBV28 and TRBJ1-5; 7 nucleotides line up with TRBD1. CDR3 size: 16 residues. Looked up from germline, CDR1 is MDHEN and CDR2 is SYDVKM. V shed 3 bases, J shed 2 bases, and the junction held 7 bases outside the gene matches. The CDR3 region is CASSFRGIGGNQPQHF. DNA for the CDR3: TGTGCCAGCAGTTTCAGGGGGATAGGCGGCAATCAGCCCCAGCATTTT.

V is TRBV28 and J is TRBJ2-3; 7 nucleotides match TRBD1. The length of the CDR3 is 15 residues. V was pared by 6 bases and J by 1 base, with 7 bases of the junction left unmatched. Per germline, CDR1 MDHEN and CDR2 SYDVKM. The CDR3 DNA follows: TGTGCCAGCAGAGGACAGGCAAAGGGCACAGATACGCAGTATTTT. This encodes CASRGQAKGTDTQYF.

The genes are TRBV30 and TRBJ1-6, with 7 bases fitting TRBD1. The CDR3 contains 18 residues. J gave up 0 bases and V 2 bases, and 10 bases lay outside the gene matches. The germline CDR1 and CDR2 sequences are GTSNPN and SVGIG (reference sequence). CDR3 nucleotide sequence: TGTGCCTGGAGTCCAAGTCGGACAGGAGCCTCCTATAATTCACCCCTCCACTTT. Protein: CAWSPSRTGASYNSPLHF. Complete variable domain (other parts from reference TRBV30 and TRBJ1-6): SQTIHQWPATLVQPVGSPLSLECTVEGTSNPNLYWYRQAAGRGLQLLFYSVGIGQISSEVPQNLSASRPQDRQFILSSKKLLLSDSGFYLCAWSPSRTGASYNSPLHFGNGTRLTVT.

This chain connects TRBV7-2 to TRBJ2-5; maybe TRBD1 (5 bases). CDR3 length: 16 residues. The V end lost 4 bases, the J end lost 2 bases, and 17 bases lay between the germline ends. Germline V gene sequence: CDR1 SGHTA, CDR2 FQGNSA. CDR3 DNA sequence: TGTGCCAGCAGCTGGGATTCGCAGGGATTGCAAGAGACCCAGTACTTC. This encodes CASSWDSQGLQETQYF.

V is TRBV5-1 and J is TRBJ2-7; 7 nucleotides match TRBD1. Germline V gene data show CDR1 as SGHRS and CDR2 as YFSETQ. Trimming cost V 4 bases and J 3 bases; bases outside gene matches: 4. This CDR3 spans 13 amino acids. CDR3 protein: CASSPRDSYEQYF. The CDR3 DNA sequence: TGCGCCAGCAGCCCTCGGGACAGCTACGAGCAGTACTTC.

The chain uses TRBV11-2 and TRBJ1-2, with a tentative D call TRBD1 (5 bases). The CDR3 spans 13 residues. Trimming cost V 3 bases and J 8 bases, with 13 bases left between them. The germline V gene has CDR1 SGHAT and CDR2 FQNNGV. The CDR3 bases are TGTGCCAGCAGCTTGGCCCAGGGTGGAGGCTACACCTTC. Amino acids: CASSLAQGGGYTF. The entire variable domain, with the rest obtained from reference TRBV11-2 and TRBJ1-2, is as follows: EAGVAQSPRYKIIEKRQSVAFWCNPISGHATLYWYQQILGQGPKLLIQFQNNGVVDDSQLPKDRFSAERLKGVDSTLKIQPAKLEDSAVYLCASSLAQGGGYTFGSGTRLTVV.

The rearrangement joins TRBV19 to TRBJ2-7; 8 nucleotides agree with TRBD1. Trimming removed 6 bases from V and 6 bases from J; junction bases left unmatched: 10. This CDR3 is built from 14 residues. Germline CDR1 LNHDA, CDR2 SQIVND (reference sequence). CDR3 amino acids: CASRASGTGGEQYF. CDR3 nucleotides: TGTGCCAGTAGAGCCTCCGGGACAGGCGGCGAGCAGTACTTC.

The CDR3 nucleotides read TGCGCCAGCAGCCAAGGGCTGACTAGCGGGAACACAGATACGCAGTATTTT. Encoded protein: CASSQGLTSGNTDTQYF. The chain is built from TRBV4-3 and TRBJ2-3, with 11 nucleotides matching TRBD2. Germline CDR1 LGHNA, CDR2 YSLEER. CDR3 length: 17 residues. V was pared by 1 base and J by 2 bases, with 5 bases of the junction left unmatched.

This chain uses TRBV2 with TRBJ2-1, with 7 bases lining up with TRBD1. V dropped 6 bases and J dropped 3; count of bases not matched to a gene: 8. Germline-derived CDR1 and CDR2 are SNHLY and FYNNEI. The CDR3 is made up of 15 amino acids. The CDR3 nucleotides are TGTGCCAGCAGACTGACAGGGAAAAACTACAATGAGCAGTTCTTC. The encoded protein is CASRLTGKNYNEQFF.

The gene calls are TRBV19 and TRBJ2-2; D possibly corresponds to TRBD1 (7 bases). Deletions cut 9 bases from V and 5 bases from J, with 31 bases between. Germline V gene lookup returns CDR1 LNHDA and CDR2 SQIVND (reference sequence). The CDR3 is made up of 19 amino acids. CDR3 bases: TGTGCCAGCTGCCTCCAGGGGGGTGGATGGCGTAAGGGTACCGGGGAGCTGTTTTTT. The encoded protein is CASCLQGGGWRKGTGELFF.

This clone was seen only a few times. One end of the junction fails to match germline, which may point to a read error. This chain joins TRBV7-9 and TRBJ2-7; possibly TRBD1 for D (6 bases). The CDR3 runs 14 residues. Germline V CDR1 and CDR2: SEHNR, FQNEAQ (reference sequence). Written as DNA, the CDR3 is TGTTCCAGCAGCTTGACAGGCCCACCCTACGAGCAGTACTTC. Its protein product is CSSSLTGPPYEQYF.

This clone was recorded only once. CDR3 amino acids: CASSLVANTDTQYF. The DNA for the CDR3 is TGCGCCAGCAGCTTGGTAGCCAACACAGATACGCAGTATTTT. The chain employs TRBV5-1 and TRBJ2-3; D gene ambiguous. The CDR3 is 14 amino acids. CDR1 is SGHRS, CDR2 YFSETQ, per germline. Trimming cost V 0 bases and J 2 bases, with 7 bases left between them.

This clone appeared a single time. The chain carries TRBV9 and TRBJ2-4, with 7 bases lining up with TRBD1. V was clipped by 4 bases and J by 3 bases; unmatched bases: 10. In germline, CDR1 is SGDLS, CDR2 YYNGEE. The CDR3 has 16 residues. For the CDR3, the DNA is TGTGCCAGCAGCATCCGACAGGGTGGGGACAAAAACATTCAGTACTTC. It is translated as CASSIRQGGDKNIQYF.

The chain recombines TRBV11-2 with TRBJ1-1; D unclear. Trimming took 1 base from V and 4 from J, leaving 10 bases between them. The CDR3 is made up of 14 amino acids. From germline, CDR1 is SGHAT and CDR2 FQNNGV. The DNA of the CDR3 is TGTGCCAGCAGCTTAGCGGCGGTTGCCACTGAAGCTTTCTTT. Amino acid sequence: CASSLAAVATEAFF.

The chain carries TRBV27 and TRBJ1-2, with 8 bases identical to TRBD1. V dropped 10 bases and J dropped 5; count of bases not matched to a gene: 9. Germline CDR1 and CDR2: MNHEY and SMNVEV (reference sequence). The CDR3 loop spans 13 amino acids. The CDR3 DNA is TGTGCCACCCGGGGACAGGAGGTTTATGGCTACACCTTC. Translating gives CATRGQEVYGYTF.

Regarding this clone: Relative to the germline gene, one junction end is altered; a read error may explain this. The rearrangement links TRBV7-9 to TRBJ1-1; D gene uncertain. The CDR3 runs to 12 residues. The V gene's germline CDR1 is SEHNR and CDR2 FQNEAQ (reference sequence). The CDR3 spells CSSSLGPDGAFF. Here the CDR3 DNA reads TGTTCCAGCAGCTTAGGTCCAGACGGGGCTTTCTTT.

The CDR3 DNA sequence: TGTGCCTGGAGTGTACAGGTTGGAAACACCATATATTTT. It codes for CAWSVQVGNTIYF. The genes are TRBV30 and TRBJ1-3; the D gene is possibly TRBD1 (5 bases). CDR3 length equals 13 residues. The ends were cut back, 0 bases at V and 3 bases at J, with 6 bases in the middle. Looked up from germline, CDR1 is GTSNPN and CDR2 is SVGIG (reference sequence).

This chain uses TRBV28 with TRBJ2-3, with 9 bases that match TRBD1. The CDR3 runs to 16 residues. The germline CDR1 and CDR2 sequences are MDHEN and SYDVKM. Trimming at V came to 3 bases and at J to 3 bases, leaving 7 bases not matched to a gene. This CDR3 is CASSFGQQGATDTQYF. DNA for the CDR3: TGTGCCAGCAGTTTTGGCCAACAGGGGGCAACAGATACGCAGTATTTT.